This TCR beta chain comes out of a study of T cells in Graves' hyperthyroidism and ophthalmopathy. Points from the study as a whole: Most expanded thyroid clonotypes above 0.001 also appeared in blood.

With V trimmed by 6 bases and J by 0 bases, 9 bases remained unmatched. This CDR3 contains 17 residues. Germline V gene sequence: CDR1 ENHRY, CDR2 SYGVKD. PBMCs were sourced from more than 7.5 ml fresh peripheral blood. Amplified regions were TCR beta CDR3 sequences from RNA transcripts. HTBI primers drove first-round RT-PCR of the TCR CDR3. In TCRdb, the multiplex PCR reads were re-called with MiXCR into one record per CDR3 protein. The sample yields approximately 420,000 distinct CDR3 sequences, approximately 15% seen once. Concerning this clonotype itself: Its target is not known.

Sequencing was carried out using blood. This clonotype was obtained from a woman aged 30 to 39 with Graves' hyperthyroidism. This sequence joins TRBV10-3 and TRBJ2-7, with 12 bases aligning to TRBD2. The chain's CDR3 is CAIRPGLAGSSSYEQYF. In nucleotides, the CDR3 is TGTGCCATCAGGCCGGGACTAGCGGGCTCTAGCTCCTACGAGCAGTACTTC.